Listed here is a single T cell receptor beta chain. Antigen specificity is unknown. Assay used: immunoSEQ multiplex PCR; TCRdb lists only in-frame clones, some missing. The sample lists 100,000 to 120,000 clones, approximately 90% seen once, with around 0.64% in the top ten. Systemic immunosuppression or autoimmune disease history was grounds to exclude patients. The entry originates in a study of OX40 agonist ivuxolimab in advanced cancers. Study context: Patients were dosed intravenously with ivuxolimab at 0.01 to 10 mg/kg every 2 weeks. It was permissible to have had prior anti-PD-1, anti-PD-L1 or anti-CTLA-4 therapy, and about 40% had some.

Findings and caveats of the study: Expanded clones belonging to CD8+ T cells outnumbered, on average, those of CD4+.

Germline V lookup: CDR1 ENHRY, CDR2 SYGVKD. This CDR3 is 12 amino acids long. Trimming cost V 1 base and J 7 bases, with 5 bases left between them. The V call is TRBV10-3, the J call TRBJ2-1; D gene unclear. The material was CD4+ or CD8+ T cells sorted from blood, obtained in a trial of the OX40 agonist ivuxolimab. This receptor was taken from an adult with an advanced solid tumor such as melanoma, head and neck, liver or kidney cancer. The CDR3 sequence: CAISELENEQFF. The DNA of the CDR3 is TGTGCCATCAGTGAGTTAGAGAATGAGCAGTTCTTC.